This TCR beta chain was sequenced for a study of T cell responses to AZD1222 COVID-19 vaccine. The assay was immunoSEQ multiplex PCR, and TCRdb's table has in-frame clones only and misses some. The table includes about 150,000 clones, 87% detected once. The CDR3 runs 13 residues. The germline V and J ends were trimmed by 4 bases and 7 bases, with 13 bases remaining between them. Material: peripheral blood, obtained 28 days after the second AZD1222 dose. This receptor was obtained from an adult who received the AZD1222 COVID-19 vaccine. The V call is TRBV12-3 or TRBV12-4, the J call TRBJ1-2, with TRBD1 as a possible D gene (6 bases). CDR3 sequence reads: CASSSTGGGGYTF. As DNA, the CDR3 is TGTGCCAGCAGTTCGACAGGCGGCGGTGGCTACACCTTC.